This T cell receptor beta chain was profiled in a study of cytomegalovirus exposure and HLA in healthy donors. The germline V gene has CDR1 SGHVS and CDR2 FNYEAQ. The CDR3 is 13 residues long. V trimming: 5 bases; J trimming: 6 bases; junction bases outside the gene matches: 5. Primers included in the PCR were 60 Vbeta and 13 Jbeta primers. Repertoires were generated with immunoSEQ multiplex PCR, while TCRdb's copy carries only in-frame clones and drops some. The repertoire holds approximately 140,000 clones, 60% to 85% seen once, with around 1.9% in the top ten. This chain joins TRBV7-6 and TRBJ1-1; 8 bases align to TRBD1. The origin of this receptor is a woman between 40 and 50 years old in good health and CMV-seronegative. Sequencing was carried out using PBMCs. CDR3 sequence reads: CASSPDRVAEAFF. For the CDR3, the DNA is TGTGCCAGCAGCCCGGACAGGGTCGCTGAAGCTTTCTTT. Filled out from reference TRBV7-6 and TRBJ1-1, the complete variable domain reads GAGVSQSPRYKVTKRGQDVALRCDPISGHVSLYWYRQALGQGPEFLTYFNYEAQQDKSGLPNDRFSAERPEGSISTLTIQRTEQRDSAMYRCASSPDRVAEAFFGQGTRLTVV.